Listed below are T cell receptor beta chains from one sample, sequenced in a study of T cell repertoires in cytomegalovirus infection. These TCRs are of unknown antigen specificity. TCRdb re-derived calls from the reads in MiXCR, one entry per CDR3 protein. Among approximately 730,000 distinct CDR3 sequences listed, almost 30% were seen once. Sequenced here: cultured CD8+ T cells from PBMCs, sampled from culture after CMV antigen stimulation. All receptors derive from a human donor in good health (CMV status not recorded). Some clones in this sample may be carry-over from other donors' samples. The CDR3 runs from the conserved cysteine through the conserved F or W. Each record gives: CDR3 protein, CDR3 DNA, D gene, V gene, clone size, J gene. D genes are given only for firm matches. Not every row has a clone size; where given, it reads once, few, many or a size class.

CASSYDKTGIYEQYF,TGTGCCAGCAGTTACGACAAGACAGGGATCTACGAGCAGTACTTC,TRBD1,TRBV6-5,.,TRBJ2-7
CASSPPPGQGNSYNEQFF,TGTGCCAGCAGCCCACCCCCCGGACAGGGAAATTCCTACAATGAGCAGTTCTTC,TRBD1,TRBV5-4,.,TRBJ2-1
CASSEDRTAMSGYTF,TGTGCCAGTAGTGAGGACAGGACCGCCATGTCTGGCTACACCTTC,TRBD1,TRBV19,few,TRBJ1-2
CASKSGGYTGELFF,TGTGCCAGCAAGAGCGGGGGGTACACCGGGGAGCTGTTTTTT,TRBD2,TRBV6-1,many,TRBJ2-2
CASSYRGVGEKLFF,TGTGCCAGCAGCTATAGGGGGGTCGGTGAAAAACTGTTTTTT,.,TRBV7-6,.,TRBJ1-4
CASSLDQRGGENTQYF,TGTGCCAGCAGCTTAGATCAGCGAGGGGGTGAAAATACGCAGTATTTT,.,TRBV11-3,.,TRBJ2-3
CASSRPTGYEQFF,TGTGCCAGCAGCAGGCCGACAGGGTATGAGCAGTTCTTC,TRBD1,TRBV7-6,.,TRBJ2-1
CASSINLNTEAFF,TGTGCCAGTAGTATAAACCTGAACACTGAAGCTTTCTTT,.,TRBV19,few,TRBJ1-1
CASSSLDRVYNEQFF,TGTGCCAGCAGTTCGTTGGACAGGGTCTACAATGAGCAGTTCTTC,TRBD1,TRBV12-3/TRBV12-4,.,TRBJ2-1
CASGDNQPQHF,TGTGCCAGCGGCGATAATCAGCCCCAGCATTTT,.,TRBV6-6,.,TRBJ1-5
CASSTQSGNYGYTF,TGTGCCAGTAGTACACAGTCCGGTAACTATGGCTACACCTTC,.,TRBV19,.,TRBJ1-2
CASRYRAGGTGELFF,TGTGCCAGCAGATACCGTGCAGGGGGGACCGGGGAGCTGTTTTTT,.,TRBV5-6,.,TRBJ2-2
CASRALRTPTDTQYF,TGTGCCAGCAGAGCCCTTAGGACGCCAACAGATACGCAGTATTTT,.,TRBV6-1,many,TRBJ2-3
CASSLSGLLNTEAFF,TGTGCCAGCAGTCTCAGCGGCTTACTGAACACTGAAGCTTTCTTT,.,TRBV6-5,few,TRBJ1-1
CSAPTWDSHLETQYF,TGCAGTGCTCCCACTTGGGACAGTCACCTGGAGACCCAGTACTTC,TRBD1,TRBV20-1,few,TRBJ2-5
CASSFLTGVETQYF,TGTGCCAGCAGTTTTCTTACCGGAGTCGAGACCCAGTACTTC,.,TRBV12-3/TRBV12-4,.,TRBJ2-5
CASSFTSGGASYNEQFF,TGTGCCAGTAGTTTCACTAGCGGGGGGGCTTCCTACAATGAGCAGTTCTTC,TRBD2,TRBV19,once,TRBJ2-1
CASSTAELGNQPQHF,TGTGCCAGTAGTACCGCGGAATTGGGCAATCAGCCCCAGCATTTT,.,TRBV19,.,TRBJ1-5
CASSQEGTSEYNEQFF,TGCGCCAGCAGCCAAGAGGGGACTAGCGAGTACAATGAGCAGTTCTTC,TRBD2,TRBV4-1,few,TRBJ2-1
CASSQVTADTEAFF,TGCGCCAGCAGCCAAGTGACAGCGGACACTGAAGCTTTCTTT,.,TRBV4-1,.,TRBJ1-1
CASSFWPQGGYGYTF,TGTGCCAGCAGTTTCTGGCCCCAGGGTGGCTATGGCTACACCTTC,.,TRBV12-3/TRBV12-4,.,TRBJ1-2
CASSFLILADKKSYNEQFF,TGTGCCAGCAGTTTTCTGATACTAGCGGATAAGAAATCCTACAATGAGCAGTTCTTC,TRBD2,TRBV12-3/TRBV12-4,.,TRBJ2-1
CASTPAGQGWNQPQHF,TGTGCCAGCACCCCGGCTGGACAGGGGTGGAATCAGCCCCAGCATTTT,TRBD1,TRBV6-2/TRBV6-3,few,TRBJ1-5
CASSWAWTGDTEAFF,TGTGCCAGCAGTTGGGCCTGGACAGGGGACACTGAAGCTTTCTTT,TRBD1,TRBV28,.,TRBJ1-1
CAISESSLSTDTQYF,TGTGCCATCAGTGAGTCGTCTCTTAGCACAGATACGCAGTATTTT,.,TRBV10-3,.,TRBJ2-3
CASSFTGRRGLGYTF,TGTGCCAGCAGCTTTACAGGGCGAAGAGGATTGGGCTACACCTTC,.,TRBV7-2,many,TRBJ1-2
CASSYSSLHNEQFF,TGTGCCAGCAGTTACTCGTCCCTACACAATGAGCAGTTCTTC,.,TRBV6-2/TRBV6-3,.,TRBJ2-1
CTSTTSPGNIQYF,TGTACCAGCACCACCTCGCCAGGGAACATTCAGTACTTC,.,TRBV12-3/TRBV12-4,.,TRBJ2-4
CASSRFILNTEAFF,TGTGCCAGCAGCCGGTTCATATTGAACACTGAAGCTTTCTTT,.,TRBV5-4,.,TRBJ1-1
CASRLDSSNQPQHF,TGTGCCAGCAGACTGGACAGCAGCAATCAGCCCCAGCATTTT,.,TRBV7-9,many,TRBJ1-5
CASRYLRGHTDTQYF,TGTGCCAGCAGGTATTTGAGGGGGCACACAGATACGCAGTATTTT,TRBD1,TRBV7-4,.,TRBJ2-3
CASSILAGDTYNEQFF,TGTGCCAGCAGCATACTAGCGGGGGATACGTACAATGAGCAGTTCTTC,TRBD2,TRBV7-3,.,TRBJ2-1
CASDRDRRPNTEAFF,TGTGCCAGCGACCGGGACAGAAGACCGAACACTGAAGCTTTCTTT,TRBD1,TRBV7-9,few,TRBJ1-1
CASSERVESSYEQYF,TGTGCCAGCAGTGAAAGGGTTGAAAGCTCCTACGAGCAGTACTTC,.,TRBV6-1,.,TRBJ2-7
CATSGQGATNEKLFF,TGTGCCACCAGTGGACAGGGGGCCACTAATGAAAAACTGTTTTTT,TRBD1,TRBV24-1,few,TRBJ1-4
CASSFHRASQPQHF,TGTGCCAGCAGCTTCCACAGGGCGAGTCAGCCCCAGCATTTT,.,TRBV7-2,many,TRBJ1-5
CASSPGQGAIEAYEQYF,TGTGCCAGCAGCCCGGGACAGGGGGCCATCGAGGCCTACGAGCAGTACTTC,TRBD1,TRBV27,.,TRBJ2-7
CASSPWGQGAYEQYF,TGTGCCAGCAGTCCCTGGGGACAGGGGGCGTACGAGCAGTACTTC,TRBD1,TRBV27,.,TRBJ2-7
CASCPLAGTQSTGELFF,TGTGCCAGCTGCCCTCTTGCGGGGACTCAATCCACCGGGGAGCTGTTTTTT,.,TRBV27,few,TRBJ2-2
CASSLNREYYGYTF,TGTGCCAGCAGTTTAAATCGGGAATACTATGGCTACACCTTC,.,TRBV27,few,TRBJ1-2
CASSLPLGRDTQYF,TGTGCCAGCAGCCTACCTCTAGGGAGAGATACGCAGTATTTT,.,TRBV7-9,.,TRBJ2-3
CASQISGYEKQETQYF,TGTGCCAGCCAGATCTCAGGGTATGAGAAACAAGAGACCCAGTACTTC,.,TRBV2,.,TRBJ2-5
CDSSFEGSSNQPQHF,TGTGACAGCAGTTTTGAGGGGAGCAGCAATCAGCCCCAGCATTTT,.,TRBV7-8,.,TRBJ1-5
CASSRRLGYGYTF,TGTGCCAGCAGCCGGCGGCTCGGCTATGGCTACACCTTC,.,TRBV14,.,TRBJ1-2
CASSSWTETHYGYTF,TGCGCCAGCAGCTCTTGGACAGAGACTCACTATGGCTACACCTTC,.,TRBV5-1,once,TRBJ1-2
CASRPYGGHSYNSPLHF,TGTGCCAGCAGGCCTTATGGGGGGCACTCCTATAATTCACCCCTCCACTTT,.,TRBV27,.,TRBJ1-6
CASSLRDVKNIQYF,TGTGCCAGCAGCCTCCGGGACGTCAAAAACATTCAGTACTTC,.,TRBV7-8,many,TRBJ2-4
CASSEEVTGGNHEQYF,TGTGCCAGCAGTGAAGAAGTGACAGGGGGGAACCACGAGCAGTACTTC,TRBD1,TRBV2,.,TRBJ2-7
CASSFPDGAYEQYF,TGTGCCAGCAGCTTCCCGGACGGAGCCTACGAGCAGTACTTC,.,TRBV5-8,.,TRBJ2-7
CATSRVPESYNEQFF,TGTGCCACCAGCAGAGTACCAGAATCCTACAATGAGCAGTTCTTC,.,TRBV15,.,TRBJ2-1
CASSPSRFGTSGGYTF,TGTGCCAGCAGCCCTAGTCGGTTCGGGACGTCGGGTGGCTACACCTTC,.,TRBV7-8,many,TRBJ1-2